This TCR beta chain was found in a study of cytomegalovirus exposure and HLA in healthy donors. The PCR had 60 Vbeta and 13 Jbeta primers. Sequencing used immunoSEQ multiplex PCR; TCRdb keeps in-frame clones, though not all of them. The data contain 85,000 to 120,000 clones, 77% of them singletons. The CDR3 totals 15 residues. Germline CDR1 reads SGHAT; CDR2 reads FQNNGV. V shed 5 bases and J shed 7 bases, with 21 bases lying between them. Sequenced material: PBMCs. This clonotype was obtained from a male donor in good health and CMV-seropositive. The chain combines TRBV11-2 with TRBJ2-7, with TRBD1 as a possible D gene (6 bases). In DNA form, the CDR3 reads TGTGCCAGCAGCCGTTCTGGTGGGGGCAGTGTGGAGCAGTACTTC. Encoded protein: CASSRSGGGSVEQYF. The full variable domain, with the rest looked up from reference TRBV11-2 and TRBJ2-7, is EAGVAQSPRYKIIEKRQSVAFWCNPISGHATLYWYQQILGQGPKLLIQFQNNGVVDDSQLPKDRFSAERLKGVDSTLKIQPAKLEDSAVYLCASSRSGGGSVEQYFGPGTRLTVT.